This note documents a single T cell receptor (beta chain) sequence. Its antigen is as yet unknown. This sample was taken from a study of cytomegalovirus exposure and HLA in healthy donors. Overall study: The Caucasian-associated ancestry cluster contained 81% of the approximately 420 genotyped donors.

The PCR ran on 60 Vbeta and 13 Jbeta primers. In the original workflow: Around 76 million unique TCR beta chains, 9 million to 14 million shared, were counted in a later analysis. Clones were read by immunoSEQ multiplex PCR, and TCRdb kept only the in-frame ones, dropping some. The V and J calls and clone size were taken over from that table, and D and trimming were inferred from the DNA. Seen here are 73,000 or so clones, around 76% observed once, and the top ten hold less than 7.5%. Study outcomes and limitations: The classifier reportedly diagnosed cytomegalovirus status with high specificity and sensitivity.

In germline, CDR1 is MDHEN, CDR2 SYDVKM. CDR3 length equals 13 residues. Trimming pared 6 bases from V and 1 base from J, leaving 10 bases between. The rearrangement links TRBV28 to TRBJ2-7; D might be TRBD1 (5 bases). This receptor was identified in a man aged 45-65 years in good health and CMV-seronegative. Input material: PBMCs. The CDR3 bases are TGTGCCAGCAGACTTACAGGTTCCTACGAGCAGTACTTC. This encodes CASRLTGSYEQYF. Combining the CDR3 with reference TRBV28 and TRBJ2-7 gives the whole variable domain DVKVTQSSRYLVKRTGEKVFLECVQDMDHENMFWYRQDPGLGLRLIYFSYDVKMKEKGDIPEGYSVSREKKERFSLILESASTNQTSMYLCASRLTGSYEQYFGPGTRLTVT.